This entry lists 5 T cell receptor beta chains sequenced from one sample in a study of T cell repertoires in cytomegalovirus infection. One entry per CDR3 protein, called by TCRdb with MiXCR from the reads. In the table there are around 750,000 distinct CDR3 sequences, around a third of which are singletons. These receptors have no known antigen. Sequences were derived from cultured CD8+ T cells from PBMCs, sampled from culture after CMV antigen stimulation. The receptors come from a human donor in good health (CMV status not recorded). Some clones in this sample may be carry-over from other donors' samples.

J is TRBJ2-5 and V is TRBV19; maybe TRBD2 (6 bases). The CDR3 is 14 amino acids. V dropped 0 bases and J dropped 4 bases, with 9 bases sitting between them. CDR1 and CDR2 from the germline V gene are LNHDA and SQIVND (reference sequence). CDR3 bases: TGTGCCAGTAGTATAGATCTCGGGGGAGAGACCCAGTACTTC. Translated, it gives CASSIDLGGETQYF. Drawing the rest from reference TRBV19 and TRBJ2-5, the complete variable domain is DGGITQSPKYLFRKEGQNVTLSCEQNLNHDAMYWYRQDPGQGLRLIYYSQIVNDFQKGDIAEGYSVSREKKESFPLTVTSAQKNPTAFYLCASSIDLGGETQYFGPGTRLLVL.

The table lists this clonotype with a count of one. The chain links TRBV29-1 to TRBJ2-2; 9 nucleotides agree with TRBD1. V gave up 1 base and J gave up 4 bases; unmatched junction bases: 7. Germline CDR1 and CDR2: SQVTM and ANQGSEA. CDR3 length: 16 amino acids. CDR3 coding DNA: TGCAGCGTTGAAGTCTTGGACAGGGGTTTCACCGGGGAGCTGTTTTTT. The encoded protein is CSVEVLDRGFTGELFF.

The gene calls are TRBV7-9 and TRBJ2-3, with unresolved D. Germline CDR1 SEHNR, CDR2 FQNEAQ (reference sequence). This CDR3 contains 14 residues. Trimming removed 1 base from V and 6 bases from J, with 11 bases in between. CDR3 bases: TGTGCCAGCAGCTTAGAGATAACCCGGGATACGCAGTATTTT. Amino acids: CASSLEITRDTQYF.

The gene calls are TRBV7-9 and TRBJ2-7; perhaps D is TRBD1 or TRBD2 (5 bases each). The CDR3 totals 17 residues. From germline, CDR1 is SEHNR and CDR2 FQNEAQ (reference sequence). V was cut by 1 base and J by 0 bases, with 16 bases left in between. CDR3 amino acids: CASSLGLGRTHSYEQYF. The CDR3, as DNA: TGTGCCAGCAGCTTAGGGTTGGGACGCACCCACTCCTACGAGCAGTACTTC.

The gene calls are TRBV27 and TRBJ1-5; 8 nucleotides align to TRBD1. The CDR3 sequence is 14 residues long. With V trimmed by 5 bases and J by 5 bases, 5 bases remained unmatched. CDR1 is MNHEY, CDR2 SMNVEV, per germline (reference sequence). CDR3 loop: CASSPYRGDQPQHF. As DNA, the CDR3 is TGTGCCAGCAGTCCTTACAGGGGGGATCAGCCCCAGCATTTT.